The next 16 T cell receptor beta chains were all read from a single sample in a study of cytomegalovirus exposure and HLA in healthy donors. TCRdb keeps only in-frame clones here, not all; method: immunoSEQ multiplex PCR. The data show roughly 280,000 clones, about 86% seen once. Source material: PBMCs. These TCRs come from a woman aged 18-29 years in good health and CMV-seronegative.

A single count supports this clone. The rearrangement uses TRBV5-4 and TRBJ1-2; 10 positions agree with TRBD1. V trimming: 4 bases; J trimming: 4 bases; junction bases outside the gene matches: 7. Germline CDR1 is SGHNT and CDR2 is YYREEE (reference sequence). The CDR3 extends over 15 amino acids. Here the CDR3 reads CASSGGTGETYGYTF. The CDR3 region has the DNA TGTGCCAGCAGCGGAGGGACAGGGGAAACCTATGGCTACACCTTC.

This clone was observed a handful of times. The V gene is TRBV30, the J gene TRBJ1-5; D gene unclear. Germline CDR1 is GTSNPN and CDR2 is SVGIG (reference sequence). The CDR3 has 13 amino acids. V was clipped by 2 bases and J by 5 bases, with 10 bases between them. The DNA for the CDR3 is TGTGCCTGGAGTCAGTTTGAATATCAGCCCCAGCATTTT. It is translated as CAWSQFEYQPQHF.

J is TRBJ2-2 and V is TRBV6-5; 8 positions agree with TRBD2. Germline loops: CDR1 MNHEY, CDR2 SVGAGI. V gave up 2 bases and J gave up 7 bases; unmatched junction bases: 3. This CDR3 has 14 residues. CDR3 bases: TGTGCCAGCAGTTACGAGCGGGGGATCGGGGAGCTGTTTTTT. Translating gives CASSYERGIGELFF.

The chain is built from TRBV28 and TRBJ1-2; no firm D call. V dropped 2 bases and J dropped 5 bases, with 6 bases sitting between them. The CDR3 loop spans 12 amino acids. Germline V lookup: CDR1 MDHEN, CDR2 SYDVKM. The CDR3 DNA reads TGTGCCAGCAGTTTAGCAGTTTATGGCTACACCTTC. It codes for CASSLAVYGYTF.

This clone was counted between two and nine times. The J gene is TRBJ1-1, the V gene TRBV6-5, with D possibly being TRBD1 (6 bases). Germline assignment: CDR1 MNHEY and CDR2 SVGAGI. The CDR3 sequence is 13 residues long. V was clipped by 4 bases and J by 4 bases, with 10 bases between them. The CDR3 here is CASSSRGGTEAFF. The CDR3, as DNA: TGTGCCAGCAGTTCCAGGGGCGGCACTGAAGCTTTCTTT.

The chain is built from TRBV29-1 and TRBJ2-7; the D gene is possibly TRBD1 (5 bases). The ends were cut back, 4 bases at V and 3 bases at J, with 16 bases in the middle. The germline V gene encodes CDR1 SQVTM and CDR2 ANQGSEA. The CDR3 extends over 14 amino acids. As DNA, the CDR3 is TGCAGCGTTGGTTGGGGCTCGGCAAACTACGAGCAGTACTTC. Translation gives CSVGWGSANYEQYF.

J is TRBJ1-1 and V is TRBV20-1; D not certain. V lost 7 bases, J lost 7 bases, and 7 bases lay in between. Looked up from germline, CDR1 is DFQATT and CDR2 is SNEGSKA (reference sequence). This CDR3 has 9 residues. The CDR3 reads CSVRSEAFF. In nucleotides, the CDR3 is TGCAGTGTTAGGAGTGAAGCTTTCTTT.

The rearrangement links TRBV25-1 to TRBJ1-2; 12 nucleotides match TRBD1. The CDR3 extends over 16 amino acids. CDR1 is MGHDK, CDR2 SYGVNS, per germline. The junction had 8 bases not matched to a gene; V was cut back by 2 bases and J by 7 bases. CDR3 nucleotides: TGTGCCAGCAGTGAAGCCGGGACAGGGGGCCTCAGTGGCTACACCTTC. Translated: CASSEAGTGGLSGYTF.

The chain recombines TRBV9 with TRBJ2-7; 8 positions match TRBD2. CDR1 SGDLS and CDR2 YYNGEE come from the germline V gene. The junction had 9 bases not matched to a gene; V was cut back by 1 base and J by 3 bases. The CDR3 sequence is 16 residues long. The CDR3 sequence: CASSVYPKRESYEQYF. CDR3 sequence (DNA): TGTGCCAGCAGCGTATACCCCAAGCGGGAGAGCTACGAGCAGTACTTC.

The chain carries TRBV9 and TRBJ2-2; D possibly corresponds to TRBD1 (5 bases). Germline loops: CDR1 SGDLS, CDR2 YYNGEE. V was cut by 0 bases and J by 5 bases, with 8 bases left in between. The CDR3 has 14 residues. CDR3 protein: CASSVEGATGELFF. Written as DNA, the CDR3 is TGTGCCAGCAGCGTAGAAGGGGCGACCGGGGAGCTGTTTTTT.

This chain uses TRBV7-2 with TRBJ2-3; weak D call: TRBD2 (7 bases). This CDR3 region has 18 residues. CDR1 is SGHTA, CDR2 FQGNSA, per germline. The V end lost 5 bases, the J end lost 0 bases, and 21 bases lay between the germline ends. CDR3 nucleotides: TGTGCCAGCAGCCCGGGTGGGACGGGGGGCTCTAGCACAGATACGCAGTATTTT. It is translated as CASSPGGTGGSSTDTQYF.

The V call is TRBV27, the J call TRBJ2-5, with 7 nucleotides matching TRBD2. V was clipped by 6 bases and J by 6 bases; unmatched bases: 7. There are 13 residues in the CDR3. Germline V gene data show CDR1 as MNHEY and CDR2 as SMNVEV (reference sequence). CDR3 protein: CASRLTGGKTQYF. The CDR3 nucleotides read TGTGCCAGCAGGTTGACCGGGGGGAAGACCCAGTACTTC.

CDR3 residues: CAWTYGNTEAFF. CDR3 DNA: TGTGCCTGGACCTACGGGAACACTGAAGCTTTCTTT. The chain carries TRBV30 and TRBJ1-1; D unclear. The V and J ends lost 4 bases and 1 base respectively, with 7 bases between them. This CDR3 is built from 12 residues. Germline values: CDR1 GTSNPN, CDR2 SVGIG (reference sequence).

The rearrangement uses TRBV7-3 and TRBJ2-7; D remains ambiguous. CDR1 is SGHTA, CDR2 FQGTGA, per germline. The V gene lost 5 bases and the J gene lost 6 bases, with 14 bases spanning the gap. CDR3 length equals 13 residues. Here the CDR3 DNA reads TGTGCCAGCAGCCCCCGTCAGTCCGCCGAGCAGTACTTC. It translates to CASSPRQSAEQYF.

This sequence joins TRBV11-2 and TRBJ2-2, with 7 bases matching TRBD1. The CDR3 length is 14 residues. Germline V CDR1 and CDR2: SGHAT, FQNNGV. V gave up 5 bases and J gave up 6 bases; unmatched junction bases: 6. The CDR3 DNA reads TGTGCCAGCAGCGTCGACAGGGCTTCCGGGGAGCTGTTTTTT. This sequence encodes CASSVDRASGELFF. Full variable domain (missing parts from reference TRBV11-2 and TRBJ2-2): EAGVAQSPRYKIIEKRQSVAFWCNPISGHATLYWYQQILGQGPKLLIQFQNNGVVDDSQLPKDRFSAERLKGVDSTLKIQPAKLEDSAVYLCASSVDRASGELFFGEGSRLTVL.

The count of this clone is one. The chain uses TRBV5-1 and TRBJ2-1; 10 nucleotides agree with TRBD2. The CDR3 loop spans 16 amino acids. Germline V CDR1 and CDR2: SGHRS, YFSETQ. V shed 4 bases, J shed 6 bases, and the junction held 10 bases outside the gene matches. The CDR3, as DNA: TGCGCCAGCAGCACCACCGGGACTAGCGAGGCCAATGAGCAGTTCTTC. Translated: CASSTTGTSEANEQFF.